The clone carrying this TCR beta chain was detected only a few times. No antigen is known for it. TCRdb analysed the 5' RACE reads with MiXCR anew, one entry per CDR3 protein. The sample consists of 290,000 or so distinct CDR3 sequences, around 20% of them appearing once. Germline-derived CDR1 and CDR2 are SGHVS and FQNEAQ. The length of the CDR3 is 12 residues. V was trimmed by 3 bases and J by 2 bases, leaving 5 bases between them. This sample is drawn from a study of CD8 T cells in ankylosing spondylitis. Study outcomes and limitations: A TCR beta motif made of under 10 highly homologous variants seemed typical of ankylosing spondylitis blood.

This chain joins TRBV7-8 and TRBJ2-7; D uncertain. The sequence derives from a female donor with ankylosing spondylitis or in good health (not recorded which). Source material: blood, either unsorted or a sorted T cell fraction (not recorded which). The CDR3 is CASSFDPYEQYF. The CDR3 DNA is TGTGCCAGCAGCTTTGACCCCTACGAGCAGTACTTC.